Listed below are T cell receptor beta chains from one sample, sequenced in a study of shared T cell receptors in the human thymus. The method was immunoSEQ multiplex PCR; TCRdb's version includes in-frame clones alone and lacks a portion of them. The sample consists of hundreds of thousands of clones, approximately 89% of them appearing once. The sample also formed part of further work on human thymus T cells.

The material sequenced was thymocytes. Receptors originate from a boy under two years old with a congenital heart defect. The CDR3 runs from the conserved cysteine through the conserved F or W. A D gene is named only where the DNA matches it firmly. Some rows have no size entry. The others give once, few or many, or a class for an expanded clone.

TRBJ2-7 | . | . | TRBV6-6 | CASSHDNTNDEQYF | TGTGCCAGCAGCCATGATAACACGAACGACGAGCAGTACTTC
TRBJ2-7 | . | TRBD2 | TRBV7-2 | CASSLTSGSSYEQYF | TGTGCCAGCAGCTTAACTAGCGGAAGCTCCTACGAGCAGTACTTC
TRBJ2-3 | . | TRBD2 | TRBV25-1 | CASSEQPTGTSGTDTQYF | TGTGCCAGCAGTGAACAACCGACCGGGACTAGCGGAACAGATACGCAGTATTTT
TRBJ1-2 | . | TRBD1 | TRBV25-1 | CASSGTGGAYGYTF | TGTGCCAGCAGTGGTACAGGGGGCGCCTATGGCTACACCTTC
TRBJ2-4 | . | TRBD1 | TRBV6-1 | CAVGTGNRIDIQYF | TGTGCCGTTGGGACAGGGAATCGGATAGACATTCAGTACTTC
TRBJ2-2 | . | . | TRBV7-2 | CASTRGGTSETGELFF | TGTGCCAGCACCAGGGGGGGGACTAGTGAGACCGGGGAGCTGTTTTTT
TRBJ1-6 | . | TRBD1 | TRBV13 | CASRQTGVNSPLHF | TGTGCCAGCAGACAAACAGGGGTGAATTCACCCCTCCACTTT
TRBJ1-5 | . | TRBD1 | TRBV7-3 | CASSLRQGKYSNQPQHF | TGTGCCAGCAGCTTAAGACAGGGAAAGTACAGCAATCAGCCCCAGCATTTT
TRBJ1-6 | . | . | TRBV9 | CASSVGPNSPLHF | TGTGCCAGCAGCGTAGGGCCTAATTCACCCCTCCACTTT
TRBJ2-1 | once | TRBD2 | TRBV4-3 | CASSPVGVSGGRSNEQFF | TGCGCCAGCAGCCCCGTAGGTGTTAGCGGGGGGAGGAGCAATGAGCAGTTCTTC
TRBJ2-2 | . | . | TRBV9 | CASSDRTGWTGELFF | TGTGCCAGCAGCGACCGAACAGGTTGGACCGGGGAGCTGTTTTTT
TRBJ1-5 | . | . | TRBV11-2 | CASSQVVEGINQPQHF | TGTGCCAGCAGCCAGGTAGTGGAGGGCATCAATCAGCCCCAGCATTTT
TRBJ1-2 | . | . | TRBV27 | CASSPPGREVYGYTF | TGTGCCAGCAGCCCCCCGGGCAGGGAGGTCTATGGCTACACCTTC
TRBJ1-2 | . | TRBD1 | TRBV29-1 | CSASQGTYYYGYTF | TGCAGCGCTTCACAGGGGACCTATTACTATGGCTACACCTTC